These 20 T cell receptor beta chains were all obtained from the same sample, sequenced in a study of human T cells and chemical hapten exposure. TCRdb analysed the 5' RACE reads with MiXCR anew, one entry per CDR3 protein. The sample lists tens of thousands of distinct CDR3 sequences; approximately 15% were seen once. Unfractionated whole blood was the source from which total RNA was extracted. The receptors were gathered from a female donor in good health.

This chain links TRBV9 with TRBJ2-1, with 15 bases identical to TRBD2. The CDR3 runs to 18 residues. Germline V CDR1 and CDR2: SGDLS, YYNGEE. The junction had 8 bases not matched to a gene; V was cut back by 0 bases and J by 7 bases. Written as DNA, the CDR3 is TGTGCCAGCAGCGTAGGGGGACTAGCGGGAGGAACGGGAAATGAGCAGTTCTTC. It translates to CASSVGGLAGGTGNEQFF.

On this clonotype itself: A much larger clone differs from this one at a single base, so this may be a read error. The chain uses TRBV6-6 and TRBJ2-6; no clear D gene. The V gene lost 4 bases and the J gene lost 2 bases, with 9 bases spanning the gap. CDR1 is MNHNY and CDR2 is SVGAGI in the germline V gene (reference sequence). The CDR3 totals 15 residues. The CDR3 nucleotides read TGTGCCAGCAGTTTCGAATGGACTGGGGCCAACGTCCTGACTTTC. Amino acids: CASSFEWTGANVLTF.

The V call is TRBV5-1, the J call TRBJ2-3; D is possibly TRBD2 (6 bases). CDR1 and CDR2 (germline): SGHRS, YFSETQ. V dropped 2 bases and J dropped 3 bases, with 10 bases sitting between them. This CDR3 is 14 amino acids long. The chain's CDR3 is CASSFREKTDTQYF. CDR3 sequence (DNA): TGCGCCAGCAGCTTTCGGGAGAAAACAGATACGCAGTATTTT.

The chain joins TRBV20-1 to TRBJ1-2; no clear D gene. The CDR3 totals 11 residues. Germline assignment: CDR1 DFQATT and CDR2 SNEGSKA (reference sequence). V lost 5 bases, J lost 8 bases, and 12 bases lay in between. The CDR3: CSAWTPSGYTF. The CDR3 nucleotides are TGCAGTGCTTGGACGCCGTCGGGCTACACCTTC.

The genes are TRBV28 and TRBJ1-6; the D gene is possibly TRBD1 (5 bases). The CDR3 loop spans 15 amino acids. Trimming took off 4 bases at V and 3 bases at J, with 10 bases between the two ends. Germline values: CDR1 MDHEN, CDR2 SYDVKM. CDR3 residues: CASSSRDGYNSPLHF. The CDR3 coding sequence is TGTGCCAGCAGTTCCCGGGACGGCTATAATTCACCCCTCCACTTT.

This clonotype has just a few counts. The chain combines TRBV29-1 with TRBJ1-1; D not certain. Germline V gene data show CDR1 as SQVTM and CDR2 as ANQGSEA. Trimming took off 3 bases at V and 7 bases at J, with 9 bases between the two ends. The CDR3 has 11 residues. CDR3 sequence (DNA): TGCAGCGTTGACGACACTGGTGAAGCTTTCTTT. It translates to CSVDDTGEAFF.

The V gene is TRBV7-9, the J gene TRBJ2-3; no reliable D call. This CDR3 has 16 amino acids. Trimming stripped 7 bases from V and 1 base from J, with 18 bases between. The germline V gene encodes CDR1 SEHNR and CDR2 FQNEAQ (reference sequence). The CDR3 sequence: CASTRSVGSRTDTQYF. CDR3 nucleotide sequence: TGTGCCAGCACTCGATCCGTGGGGTCTCGCACAGATACGCAGTATTTT.

The chain employs TRBV12-3 or TRBV12-4 and TRBJ1-5; TRBD1 aligns across 10 bases. This CDR3 is built from 14 residues. V gave up 7 bases and J gave up 5 bases; unmatched junction bases: 5. DNA of the CDR3: TGTGCCAGCACGGGGGACAGGGGCTATCAGCCCCAGCATTTT. It yields the protein CASTGDRGYQPQHF.

This chain joins TRBV12-3 or TRBV12-4 and TRBJ2-1; TRBD1 or TRBD2 may be the D gene (5 bases each). There are 15 residues in the CDR3. Trimming removed 8 bases from V and 4 bases from J, with 18 bases in between. CDR3 loop: CASWLTSGGYNEQFF. The CDR3 nucleotides are TGTGCCAGCTGGCTGACGTCTGGGGGATACAATGAGCAGTTCTTC.

This clonotype was observed a handful of times. The chain employs TRBV3-1 and TRBJ1-2, with TRBD1 identical over 10 bases. The CDR3 loop spans 16 amino acids. With V trimmed by 0 bases and J by 7 bases, 8 bases remained unmatched. Germline CDR1 and CDR2: LGHDT and YNNKEL (reference sequence). The CDR3 spells CASSQDPGTGEGGYTF. In DNA, the CDR3 is TGTGCCAGCAGCCAAGATCCCGGGACAGGGGAGGGTGGCTACACCTTC.

This clonotype was seen more than once but under ten times. The chain has TRBV6-5 and TRBJ1-4; no clear D gene. In germline, CDR1 is MNHEY, CDR2 SVGAGI. V lost 0 bases and J 3 bases, leaving 11 bases between the germline ends. This CDR3 is 16 amino acids long. The CDR3 coding sequence is TGTGCCAGCAGTTACTCGGGGTCTGCTGCTAATGAAAAACTGTTTTTT. Amino acids: CASSYSGSAANEKLFF.

This clonotype showed up just a few times. This sequence joins TRBV7-9 and TRBJ1-1; D unresolved. Trimming shortened V by 2 bases and J by 4 bases, and 8 bases separated the two germline ends. Germline V lookup: CDR1 SEHNR, CDR2 FQNEAQ (reference sequence). The length of the CDR3 is 13 residues. The CDR3 nucleotides read TGTGCCAGCAGCTTACTCCAGAGCACTGAAGCTTTCTTT. Translating it yields CASSLLQSTEAFF.

V gene TRBV6-5 combines with J gene TRBJ1-2, with D unresolved. CDR3 length equals 13 residues. Trimming removed 6 bases at V and 4 bases at J, with 12 bases between. The V gene's germline CDR1 is MNHEY and CDR2 SVGAGI. The CDR3 is CASSPGIGYGYTF. As DNA, the CDR3 is TGTGCCAGCAGCCCTGGAATAGGCTATGGCTACACCTTC.

V and J are TRBV7-2 and TRBJ2-5; TRBD1 matches 9 bases. V shed 3 bases, J shed 1 base, and the junction held 3 bases outside the gene matches. The CDR3 is made up of 15 amino acids. The germline V gene has CDR1 SGHTA and CDR2 FQGNSA. In DNA form, the CDR3 reads TGTGCCAGCAGCTTCGGACAGGGGCCCCAAGAGACCCAGTACTTC. This gives the protein CASSFGQGPQETQYF.

Concerning this clonotype itself: One end of the junction is discordant with germline, which a read error may explain. The rearrangement joins TRBV2 to TRBJ1-2; D remains ambiguous. Germline V gene lookup returns CDR1 SNHLY and CDR2 FYNNEI. There are 12 residues in the CDR3. The CDR3 here is CASSEGRDGYTF. Here the CDR3 DNA reads TGTGCCAGCAGCGAAGGAAGGGATGGCTACACCTTC.

There are many counts of this clonotype. The chain carries TRBV12-3 or TRBV12-4 and TRBJ1-5; D gene ambiguous. This CDR3 is built from 15 residues. Trimming cost V 4 bases and J 4 bases, with 14 bases left between them. In DNA, the CDR3 is TGTGCCAGCAGTTATGGGCAGTTAATTAATCAGCCCCAGCATTTT. Translation gives CASSYGQLINQPQHF.

The rearrangement joins TRBV4-2 to TRBJ2-2; possibly TRBD1 for D (5 bases). This CDR3 has 16 amino acids. Germline CDR1 reads LGHNA; CDR2 reads YNFKEQ. V dropped 0 bases and J dropped 9 bases, with 17 bases sitting between them. The CDR3: CASSQDQGSLDRELFF. The CDR3 DNA is TGTGCCAGCAGCCAAGATCAGGGCTCCCTGGATCGGGAGCTGTTTTTT.

This chain connects TRBV28 to TRBJ2-5, with D perhaps matching TRBD1 (6 bases). CDR1 and CDR2 (germline): MDHEN, SYDVKM. CDR3 length: 12 amino acids. Trimming shortened V by 5 bases and J by 4 bases, and 8 bases separated the two germline ends. DNA for the CDR3: TGTGCCAGCAGTACAGGGTTAGAGACCCAGTACTTC. Translation: CASSTGLETQYF.

The chain recombines TRBV5-1 with TRBJ2-1, with D perhaps matching TRBD2 (6 bases). V was cut by 4 bases and J by 0 bases, with 14 bases left in between. This CDR3 comprises 16 residues. CDR1 is SGHRS, CDR2 YFSETQ, per germline. CDR3 region: CASSRETRSSYNEQFF. DNA for the CDR3: TGCGCCAGCAGCCGCGAGACTAGGAGCTCCTACAATGAGCAGTTCTTC.

The chain uses TRBV11-2 and TRBJ2-5; 11 positions match TRBD2. The CDR3 consists of 16 residues. In germline, CDR1 is SGHAT, CDR2 FQNNGV. V shed 1 base and J 4 bases; nucleotides not matched to a gene: 5. CDR3 amino acids: CASSLGTSGFAETQYF. The CDR3 coding sequence is TGTGCCAGCAGCTTAGGGACTAGCGGGTTTGCAGAGACCCAGTACTTC.